The rows below give T cell receptor beta chains drawn from one sample of a study of cytomegalovirus exposure and HLA in healthy donors. The data were produced by immunoSEQ multiplex PCR, yet TCRdb's version contains in-frame clones alone and is incomplete. Among roughly 110,000 clones listed, around 68% were seen once. The specimen was PBMCs. Receptors originate from a woman aged 40 to 55 in good health and CMV-seropositive. The CDR3 runs from the conserved cysteine through the conserved F or W. The D gene is left open where the match is weak. Some rows mark clone size as missing; the rest say once, few, many or name a class of expanded clone.

clone_size	v_call	j_call	d_call	cdr3_nt	cdr3_aa
NA	TRBV19	TRBJ1-3	NA	TGTGCCAGTGGCGGTAGGGGAAACACCATATATTTT	CASGGRGNTIYF
NA	TRBV9	TRBJ2-3	NA	TGTGCCAGCAGCGTAGTGGGAAGGGGTACAGATACGCAGTATTTT	CASSVVGRGTDTQYF
NA	TRBV29-1	TRBJ1-3	NA	TGCAGCGTCGCGGGACGGCTCTCTGGAAACACCATATATTTT	CSVAGRLSGNTIYF
NA	TRBV30	TRBJ2-3	TRBD2	TGTGCCTGGAGTGCAGAACCCGGGACTAGCGGGGGCACAGATACGCAGTATTTT	CAWSAEPGTSGGTDTQYF
few	TRBV5-6	TRBJ2-5	NA	TGTGCCAGCAGCTTGGCCTCGGGAGAGACCCAGTACTTC	CASSLASGETQYF
NA	TRBV5-8	TRBJ1-2	NA	TGTGCCAGCAGCTTGGACAGAACTAACTATGGCTACACCTTC	CASSLDRTNYGYTF
NA	TRBV7-2	TRBJ2-7	TRBD2	TGTGCCAGCAGCCCAGAGCGGGGGACCTACGAGCAGTACTTC	CASSPERGTYEQYF
NA	TRBV7-2	TRBJ2-4	NA	TGTGCCAGCAGCAAGGGCCCAGCGGACATTCAGTACTTC	CASSKGPADIQYF
NA	TRBV5-1	TRBJ2-3	TRBD2	TGCGCCAGCACCTTTAGCGGGAGAGATACGCAGTATTTT	CASTFSGRDTQYF
once	TRBV29-1	TRBJ1-1	TRBD1	TGCAGCGTTGAAGATATAAGGACAGGGAGAGCTGAAGCTTTCTTT	CSVEDIRTGRAEAFF
NA	TRBV10-3	TRBJ1-2	NA	TGTGCCATCGGGGGCCCCGAAAGAGAATTTAGGGGCTACACCTTC	CAIGGPEREFRGYTF
NA	TRBV18	TRBJ2-5	NA	TGTGCCAGCTCACCGACTCGAGAGACCCAGTACTTC	CASSPTRETQYF
few	TRBV27	TRBJ2-7	TRBD2	TGTGCCAGCAGTTTCGGACTAGCGGCCTACGAGCAGTACTTC	CASSFGLAAYEQYF
NA	TRBV5-1	TRBJ2-3	TRBD1	TGCGCCAGCAGCCTCGACAGGGTCCGCACAGATACGCAGTATTTT	CASSLDRVRTDTQYF
NA	TRBV7-2	TRBJ2-3	NA	TGTGCCAGCAGCTACCTTGGGGGCGATACGCAGTATTTT	CASSYLGGDTQYF
few	TRBV7-9	TRBJ1-1	NA	TGTGCCAGCAGCTTAGCCAGGGTGAACACTGAAGCTTTCTTT	CASSLARVNTEAFF
NA	TRBV18	TRBJ2-7	NA	TGTGCCAGCTCACCCATCCGGACACTATCTCCCTACGAGCAGTACTTC	CASSPIRTLSPYEQYF
few	TRBV19	TRBJ2-3	TRBD1	TGTGCCAGTAGTACCCCGACAGGGAGCACAGATACGCAGTATTTT	CASSTPTGSTDTQYF
NA	TRBV1	TRBJ1-2	NA	TGCACCAGCAGCCAAGAGGGACAGGGGGTTAGTTCCTATGGCTACACCTTC	CTSSQEGQGVSSYGYTF
NA	TRBV6-1	TRBJ2-3	NA	TGTGCCAGCAGTGGGGCGATTAGGCGAGGCACAGATACGCAGTATTTT	CASSGAIRRGTDTQYF
few	TRBV7-7	TRBJ1-1	NA	TGTGCTAGCATCCACAGGGACCAAACCCAGATTAAGGAAGCTTTCTTT	CASIHRDQTQIKEAFF
few	TRBV30	TRBJ1-5	TRBD1	TGTGCCTGGAGTCGGGGACAGGGGATTAATCAGCCCCAGCATTTT	CAWSRGQGINQPQHF
NA	TRBV25-1	TRBJ1-6	TRBD1	TGTGCCAGCAGTGACGCGGGACAGTATAATTCACCCCTCCACTTT	CASSDAGQYNSPLHF
NA	TRBV30	TRBJ2-7	NA	TGTGCCTGGAGTGTACCAGGGTTAGGCTACGAGCAGTACTTC	CAWSVPGLGYEQYF
NA	TRBV4-3	TRBJ1-1	TRBD1	TGCGCCAGCAGCCAAGGTACAGGGGACACTGAAGCTTTCTTT	CASSQGTGDTEAFF
NA	TRBV27	TRBJ2-5	NA	TGTGCCAGCAGTTCTCCCCTTGCTGGGAAAAGGGGCCCAGGGGAGACCCAGTACTTC	CASSSPLAGKRGPGETQYF